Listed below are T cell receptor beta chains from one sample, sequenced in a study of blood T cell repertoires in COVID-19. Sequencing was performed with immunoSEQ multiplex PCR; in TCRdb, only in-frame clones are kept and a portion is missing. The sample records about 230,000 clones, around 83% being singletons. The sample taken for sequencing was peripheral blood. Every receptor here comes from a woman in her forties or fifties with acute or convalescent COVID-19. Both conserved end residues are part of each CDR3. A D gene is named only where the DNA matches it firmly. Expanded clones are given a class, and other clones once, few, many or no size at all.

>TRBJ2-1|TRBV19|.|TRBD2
TGTGCCAGTAGTACCTCCGGGACTAGAAGGGAATTTGAGCAGTTCTTC
CASSTSGTRREFEQFF
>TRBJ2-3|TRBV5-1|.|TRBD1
TGCGCCAGCAGCGGAGATATTACAGGGGGCGTAGATACGCAGTATTTT
CASSGDITGGVDTQYF
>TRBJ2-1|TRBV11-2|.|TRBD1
TGTGCCAGCATGCAGGACAGGGGCACCTACAATGAGCAGTTCTTC
CASMQDRGTYNEQFF
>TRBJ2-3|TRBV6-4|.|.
TGTGCCAGCAGCTTACTAGCTACCCCGCAGGATACGCAGTATTTT
CASSLLATPQDTQYF
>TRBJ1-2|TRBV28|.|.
TGTGCCAGCAGTTTCAGGAACTATGGCTACACCTTC
CASSFRNYGYTF
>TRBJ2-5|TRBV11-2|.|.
TGTGCCAGCAGCTTAGTTGGAGGCGGACCCGAGGAGACCCAGTACTTC
CASSLVGGGPEETQYF
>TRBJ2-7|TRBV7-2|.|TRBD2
TGTGCCAGCAGCTTAGAGACTAGCGGGGGCCCTAGCTCCTACGAGCAGTACTTC
CASSLETSGGPSSYEQYF
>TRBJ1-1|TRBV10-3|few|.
TGTGCCATCCGGGGGAACACTGAAGCTTTCTTT
CAIRGNTEAFF
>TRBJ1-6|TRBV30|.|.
TGTGCCTGGAGTCACCTAAACAGATATAATTCACCCCTCCACTTT
CAWSHLNRYNSPLHF
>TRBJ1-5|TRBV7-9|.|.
TGTGCCAGCAGCTCAAGACAGAGCGATCAGCCCCAGCATTTT
CASSSRQSDQPQHF
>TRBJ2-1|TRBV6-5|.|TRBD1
TGTGCCAGCAGGGCTAGACAGGGGACATACAATGAGCAGTTCTTC
CASRARQGTYNEQFF
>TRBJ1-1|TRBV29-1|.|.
TGCAGCGTTGAAGAGTCAGAAGTTTCTGAAGCTTTCTTT
CSVEESEVSEAFF
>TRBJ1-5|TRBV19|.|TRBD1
TGTGCCAGTAGTATAATCGGGACAGTTCCTCAGCCCCAGCATTTT
CASSIIGTVPQPQHF
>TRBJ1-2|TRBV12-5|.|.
TGTGCTAGTGGTATCGGTGGGGGGGCCTATGGCTACACCTTC
CASGIGGGAYGYTF
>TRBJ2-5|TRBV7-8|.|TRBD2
TGTGCCAGCAGCTTAGTGGGGACGGGGGGGGAGACCCAGTACTTC
CASSLVGTGGETQYF
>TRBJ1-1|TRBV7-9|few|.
TGTGCCAGCAGCTTAGCGCTAGCCATGAACACTGAAGCTTTCTTT
CASSLALAMNTEAFF
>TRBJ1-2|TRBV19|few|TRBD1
TGTGCCAGTAGTATAAGGGGGCCGACGCATGGCTACACCTTC
CASSIRGPTHGYTF
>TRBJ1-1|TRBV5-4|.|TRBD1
TGTGCCAGCAGCTTGGATGGGTTGTACGCGACAGGGCCTATGAACACTGAAGCTTTCTTT
CASSLDGLYATGPMNTEAFF
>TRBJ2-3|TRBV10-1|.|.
TGCGCCAGCTCTATCAACTCGGGCACAGATACGCAGTATTTT
CASSINSGTDTQYF
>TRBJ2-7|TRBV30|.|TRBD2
TGTGCCTGGAGTTCAACGGGGGGGCAGTACTTC
CAWSSTGGQYF
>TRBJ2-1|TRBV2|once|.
TGTGCCAGCAGACAGAAGCCTGAGCAGTTCTTC
CASRQKPEQFF
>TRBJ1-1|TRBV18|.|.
TGTGCCAGCTCACCAATCCGGGACACTGAAGCTTTCTTT
CASSPIRDTEAFF
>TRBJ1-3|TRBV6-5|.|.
TGTGCCAGAGAGGGTACGACTGGAAACACCATATATTTT
CAREGTTGNTIYF
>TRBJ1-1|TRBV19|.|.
TGTGCCAGTAGTATCCACAGGGTGGGCACTGAAGCTTTCTTT
CASSIHRVGTEAFF
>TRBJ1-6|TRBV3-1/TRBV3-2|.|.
TGTGCCAGCAGCCAAGATCCATTTAATTCACCCCTCCACTTT
CASSQDPFNSPLHF
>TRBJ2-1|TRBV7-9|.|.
TGTGCCAGCAGCTTTGGTGAGACAGAGGTTGATGAGCAGTTCTTC
CASSFGETEVDEQFF
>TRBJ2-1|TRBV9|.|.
TGTGCCAGCAGCGTAGCAGGGGTGTGGAATGAGCAGTTCTTC
CASSVAGVWNEQFF
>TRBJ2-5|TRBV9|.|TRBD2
TGTGCCAGCAAGGGGGGTAGCGGGAGCATGGAGACCCAGTACTTC
CASKGGSGSMETQYF
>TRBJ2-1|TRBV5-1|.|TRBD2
TGCGCCAGCAGCCTGACTAGCCCTACCTACAATGAGCAGTTCTTC
CASSLTSPTYNEQFF
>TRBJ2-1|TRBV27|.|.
TGTGCCAGCAGTTACCCCGAGCGGGCCCTCTCCTACAATGAGCAGTTCTTC
CASSYPERALSYNEQFF
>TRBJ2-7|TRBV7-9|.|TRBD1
TGTGCCAGCAGCTCCTACAGGGGGCCGCGCGGGCTTCACTACGAGCAGTACTTC
CASSSYRGPRGLHYEQYF
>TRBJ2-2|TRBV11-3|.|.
TGTGCCAGCAGCTTATCTAAAAACACCGGGGAGCTGTTTTTT
CASSLSKNTGELFF
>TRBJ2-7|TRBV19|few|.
TGTGCCAGTAGTATAGAGTTCCGCTACGAGCAGTACTTC
CASSIEFRYEQYF
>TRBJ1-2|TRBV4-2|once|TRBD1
TGTGCCAGCAGCCAATCCGACAGGGGGCCCGGCTACACCTTC
CASSQSDRGPGYTF
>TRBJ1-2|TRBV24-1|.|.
TGTGCCACCAGCCCGAACGCCCGGACAGATGGCTACACCTTC
CATSPNARTDGYTF
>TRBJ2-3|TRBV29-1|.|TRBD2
TGCAGCGTCGACTTGACTAGCGAGAGCACAGATACGCAGTATTTT
CSVDLTSESTDTQYF
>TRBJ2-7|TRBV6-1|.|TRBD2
TGTGCCAGCAGTGTGGTGCGGCCGGGACTAAACTCCTACGAGCAGTACTTC
CASSVVRPGLNSYEQYF
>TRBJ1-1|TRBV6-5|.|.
TGTGCCAGCAGGTCTGGACAGTCGAACACTGAAGCTTTCTTT
CASRSGQSNTEAFF
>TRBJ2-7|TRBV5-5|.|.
TGTGCCAGCAGCTTGGTTACCTTAGCGCACGAGCAGTACTTC
CASSLVTLAHEQYF
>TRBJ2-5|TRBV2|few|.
TGTGCCAGCGGATCTGGGGGCTGGGAGACCCAGTACTTC
CASGSGGWETQYF
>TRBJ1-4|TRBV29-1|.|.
TGCAGCGTGAAGCCGCGGGGTGAAAAACTGTTTTTT
CSVKPRGEKLFF
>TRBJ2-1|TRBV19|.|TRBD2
TGTGCCAGTAGCCAAGCGGGGGGGAGCGCCTACAATGAGCAGTTCTTC
CASSQAGGSAYNEQFF